The clone carrying this T cell receptor (beta chain) occurred a few times. The authors took one heparinised blood draw, averaging about 116 mL, from each donor. These data originate in a study of beta chain features in type 1 diabetes. This CDR3 is built from 15 residues. Germline CDR1 MDHEN, CDR2 SYDVKM. Trimming took 6 bases from V and 3 from J; bases not matched to a gene: 4. Expressed TCRB transcripts were sequenced, since all the RNA that had been isolated was reverse transcribed. TCRdb keeps only in-frame clones here, not all; method: immunoSEQ multiplex PCR. The sample has about 410,000 clones; approximately 15% are singletons.

The chain uses TRBV28 and TRBJ2-7; 14 nucleotides agree with TRBD2. The origin of this receptor is a young man in good health. Material for sequencing was naive CD4+ T cells from blood. Here the CDR3 reads CASSGLAGGFYEQYV. As DNA, the CDR3 is TGTGCCAGCAGCGGACTAGCGGGAGGATTCTACGAGCAGTACGTC.